These 15 T cell receptor beta chains came from one sample sequenced in a study of control samples from healthy donors and cancer patients. This table comes from immunoSEQ multiplex PCR, and its TCRdb copy is limited to in-frame clones, with some not included. The table lists 150,000 to 180,000 clones, 90% to 95% of them singletons. The source material was blood. The source is a middle-aged man in good health.

CDR3: CASSVNYGYTF. CDR3 coding DNA: TGTGCCAGCAGCGTCAACTATGGCTACACCTTC. The V and J genes are TRBV9 and TRBJ1-2; D ambiguous. This CDR3 has 11 amino acids. Germline CDR1 and CDR2: SGDLS and YYNGEE. Trimming shortened V by 2 bases and J by 2 bases, and 1 base separated the two germline ends.

The DNA for the CDR3 is TGTGCCAGCAGCGTAGTCGGGGGACAATACAATGAGCAGTTCTTC. It encodes CASSVVGGQYNEQFF. The chain is built from TRBV9 and TRBJ2-1, with D possibly called TRBD1 or TRBD2 (6 bases each). Deletions cut 0 bases from V and 4 bases from J, with 11 bases between. The CDR3 covers 15 residues. Germline loops: CDR1 SGDLS, CDR2 YYNGEE.

CDR3 nucleotide sequence: TGTGCCACCCGGCGAAACAATGAGCAGTTCTTC. Amino acids: CATRRNNEQFF. V usage is TRBV24-1 and J usage is TRBJ2-1; D remains unclear. CDR1 and CDR2 (germline): KGHDR, SFDVKD. V lost 9 bases to trimming and J lost 5 bases, with 7 bases between them. The CDR3 extends over 11 amino acids.

This clone came up once. The chain links TRBV6-5 to TRBJ1-2, with D perhaps matching TRBD1 (6 bases). V lost 4 bases to trimming and J lost 3 bases, with 15 bases between them. Looked up from germline, CDR1 is MNHEY and CDR2 is SVGAGI. There are 15 residues in the CDR3. The CDR3 nucleotides read TGTGCCAGCAGTTTACAACAGGGAGGCGACTATGGCTACACCTTC. Translated: CASSLQQGGDYGYTF.

The rearrangement links TRBV27 to TRBJ1-2, with D possibly TRBD1 on 5 matching bases. CDR1 and CDR2 (germline): MNHEY, SMNVEV (reference sequence). The length of the CDR3 is 16 residues. V lost 6 bases and J 7 bases, leaving 24 bases between the germline ends. This CDR3 reads CASSPTRASGRVGYTF. CDR3 sequence (DNA): TGTGCCAGCAGCCCAACCAGGGCTTCGGGTAGGGTTGGCTACACCTTC.

The rearrangement joins TRBV10-1 to TRBJ1-4, with a weak D call TRBD1 (5 bases). Germline CDR1 and CDR2: WNHNN and SYGVQD (reference sequence). This CDR3 spans 16 amino acids. V was shortened by 1 base and J by 5 bases, with 14 bases between the two germline ends. CDR3 nucleotides: TGCGCCAGCAGTGAGTTAGGGCGCCAGGGAAATGAAAAACTGTTTTTT. Amino acids: CASSELGRQGNEKLFF.

V and J are TRBV19 and TRBJ1-1; tentatively, D is TRBD1 (5 bases). The CDR3 length is 12 residues. Germline assignment: CDR1 LNHDA and CDR2 SQIVND (reference sequence). Trimming took 6 bases from V and 8 from J, leaving 13 bases between them. CDR3 bases: TGTGCCAGTAGGCCAGGAGGGGCCGAAGCTTTCTTT. It yields the protein CASRPGGAEAFF.

This chain joins TRBV19 and TRBJ1-6; 8 bases match TRBD1. The CDR3 is made up of 13 amino acids. Germline trimming cut 5 bases from V and 9 bases from J; bases unmatched to any gene: 3. The germline V gene has CDR1 LNHDA and CDR2 SQIVND (reference sequence). CDR3 coding DNA: TGTGCCAGTAGTGACAGGGGAGGTTCACCCCTCCACTTT. Amino acids: CASSDRGGSPLHF. Filled out from reference TRBV19 and TRBJ1-6, the complete variable domain reads DGGITQSPKYLFRKEGQNVTLSCEQNLNHDAMYWYRQDPGQGLRLIYYSQIVNDFQKGDIAEGYSVSREKKESFPLTVTSAQKNPTAFYLCASSDRGGSPLHFGNGTRLTVT.

The genes are TRBV13 and TRBJ1-5; TRBD1 might be the D (6 bases). Germline CDR1 PRHDT, CDR2 FYEKMQ (reference sequence). V gave up 6 bases and J gave up 1 base, with 10 bases separating them. This CDR3 has 14 amino acids. The DNA of the CDR3 is TGTGCCAGCAGTTTACAGGGAAGCAATCAGCCCCAGCATTTT. Translated: CASSLQGSNQPQHF.

The V and J genes are TRBV5-4 and TRBJ1-2; D might be TRBD1 (5 bases). The CDR3 loop spans 14 amino acids. The germline V gene encodes CDR1 SGHNT and CDR2 YYREEE (reference sequence). The V end lost 3 bases, the J end lost 3 bases, and 12 bases lay between the germline ends. The CDR3 is CASSSRDLDYGYTF. CDR3 coding DNA: TGTGCCAGCAGCTCCCGGGACTTGGACTATGGCTACACCTTC.

V is TRBV7-3 and J is TRBJ1-1; TRBD1 agrees at 10 bases. CDR1 and CDR2 (germline): SGHTA, FQGTGA. This CDR3 region has 14 residues. The ends lost 5 bases at V and 6 bases at J; junction bases unmatched: 6. CDR3 DNA sequence: TGTGCCAGCAGCATCGGACAGGGGGAAGCTGAAGCTTTCTTT. Its protein product is CASSIGQGEAEAFF.

CDR3 sequence: CASSLGRGKPEAFF. For the CDR3, the DNA is TGTGCCAGCAGCTTGGGCAGGGGCAAGCCTGAAGCTTTCTTT. V and J are TRBV27 and TRBJ1-1, with D possibly matching TRBD1 (6 bases). Germline loops: CDR1 MNHEY, CDR2 SMNVEV (reference sequence). The CDR3 covers 14 residues. V lost 6 bases and J lost 6, with 17 bases in between.

The CDR3 region is CASSSGQPVPEQYF. CDR3 in DNA: TGTGCCAGCAGCTCTGGCCAACCTGTTCCTGAGCAGTACTTC. V usage is TRBV11-2 and J usage is TRBJ2-7; D is undetermined. The CDR3 consists of 14 residues. Trimming stripped 4 bases from V and 7 bases from J, with 17 bases between. Germline V CDR1 and CDR2: SGHAT, FQNNGV. Full variable domain (missing parts from reference TRBV11-2 and TRBJ2-7): EAGVAQSPRYKIIEKRQSVAFWCNPISGHATLYWYQQILGQGPKLLIQFQNNGVVDDSQLPKDRFSAERLKGVDSTLKIQPAKLEDSAVYLCASSSGQPVPEQYFGPGTRLTVT.

This rearrangement joins TRBV12-3 or TRBV12-4 to TRBJ2-4; possibly TRBD1 or TRBD2 for D (5 bases each). The CDR3 loop spans 13 amino acids. V was trimmed by 3 bases and J by 8 bases, leaving 11 bases between them. This CDR3 reads CASSFRERDIQYF. CDR3 sequence (DNA): TGTGCCAGCAGTTTCAGGGAGAGGGACATTCAGTACTTC.

This chain links TRBV7-9 with TRBJ2-2; TRBD2 is a possible D gene (5 bases). The CDR3 has 18 amino acids. The germline CDR1 and CDR2 sequences are SEHNR and FQNEAQ (reference sequence). Between the trimmed V and J ends, which lost 2 bases and 2 bases, there was a span of 18 bases. This CDR3 reads CASSLISTDSYNTGELFF. The CDR3 nucleotides are TGTGCCAGCAGCTTAATATCGACGGACTCTTATAACACCGGGGAGCTGTTTTTT. Combining the CDR3 with reference TRBV7-9 and TRBJ2-2 gives the whole variable domain DTGVSQNPRHKITKRGQNVTFRCDPISEHNRLYWYRQTLGQGPEFLTYFQNEAQLEKSRLLSDRFSAERPKGSFSTLEIQRTEQGDSAMYLCASSLISTDSYNTGELFFGEGSRLTVL.